The 23 T cell receptor beta chains below all came from one sample that was sequenced in a study of shared clonotypes between healthy human individuals. This table comes from immunoSEQ multiplex PCR, and its TCRdb copy is limited to in-frame clones, with some not included. This sample has 550,000 to 800,000 clones, with roughly 70% found just once. Sequencing was done on a sample of memory CD4+ T cells sorted from blood. Specified subset: CD45RA-negative fraction. Receptor source: a woman aged 25 to 39 in good health.

V is TRBV13 and J is TRBJ2-3; a weak D match, TRBD1 (6 bases). The ends were cut back, 0 bases at V and 6 bases at J, with 19 bases in the middle. The CDR3 loop spans 17 amino acids. CDR1 is PRHDT, CDR2 FYEKMQ, per germline (reference sequence). The CDR3 loop is CASSLGFRGQGSDTQYF. CDR3 nucleotide sequence: TGTGCCAGCAGCTTAGGCTTTCGGGGCCAGGGGAGTGATACGCAGTATTTT.

In this sample, this clone turned up a few times. The rearrangement links TRBV11-2 to TRBJ2-1; TRBD2 aligns across 9 bases. The CDR3 runs to 15 residues. The germline CDR1 and CDR2 sequences are SGHAT and FQNNGV. V was pared by 5 bases and J by 1 base, with 3 bases of the junction left unmatched. DNA for the CDR3: TGTGCCAGCAGCCAGCGGGAGGAGTCCTACAATGAGCAGTTCTTC. Its translation: CASSQREESYNEQFF.

The chain uses TRBV6-4 and TRBJ2-5; 10 nucleotides agree with TRBD2. V gave up 3 bases and J gave up 5 bases; unmatched junction bases: 6. Germline V CDR1 and CDR2: MRHNA, SNTAGT. The CDR3 loop spans 15 amino acids. CDR3 DNA sequence: TGTGCCAGCAGTGATGTAGCGGGAGGACGGGAGACCCAGTACTTC. Residues: CASSDVAGGRETQYF.

This clone was observed a single time. The V call is TRBV5-1, the J call TRBJ1-1; D is unclear. CDR3 size: 14 residues. V lost 4 bases and J lost 0, with 10 bases in between. Germline assignment: CDR1 SGHRS and CDR2 YFSETQ. CDR3 sequence: CASSASNLNTEAFF. The CDR3 DNA follows: TGCGCCAGCAGCGCAAGTAACCTGAACACTGAAGCTTTCTTT.

The chain combines TRBV7-8 with TRBJ2-3, with 10 bases fitting TRBD2. This CDR3 region has 15 residues. V lost 4 bases and J lost 0; bases outside the gene matches: 1. Germline CDR1 and CDR2: SGHVS and FQNEAQ. As DNA, the CDR3 is TGTGCCAGCAGCTCTAGCGGGGGTAGCACAGATACGCAGTATTTT. As protein: CASSSSGGSTDTQYF.

The V call is TRBV18, the J call TRBJ1-2; 12 bases are shared with TRBD1. The trim removed 2 bases at V and 6 bases at J, leaving 4 bases unmatched. The CDR3 extends over 15 amino acids. The germline V gene has CDR1 KGHSH and CDR2 LQKENI. The CDR3 nucleotides are TGTGCCAGCTCACCAGGGACAGGGGGCAACAATGGCTACACCTTC. Amino acid sequence: CASSPGTGGNNGYTF.

This clone was seen many times. The chain couples TRBV2 to TRBJ1-2; possible D gene TRBD1, 6 bases. The CDR3 is made up of 16 amino acids. Trimming left V 5 bases short and J 4 bases short, with 20 bases between. CDR1 SNHLY and CDR2 FYNNEI come from the germline V gene. CDR3 nucleotides: TGTGCCAGCAGTCCCAGACAGGCGGTCCCTTCCTATGGCTACACCTTC. Amino acid sequence: CASSPRQAVPSYGYTF. Looking up the rest from reference TRBV2 and TRBJ1-2 gives the full variable domain: EPEVTQTPSHQVTQMGQEVILRCVPISNHLYFYWYRQILGQKVEFLVSFYNNEISEKSEIFDDQFSVERPDGSNFTLKIRSTKLEDSAMYFCASSPRQAVPSYGYTFGSGTRLTVV.

This chain joins TRBV18 and TRBJ2-7; 11 positions agree with TRBD2. This CDR3 region has 17 residues. The J segment lost 3 bases and the V segment lost 0 bases, leaving 7 bases of the junction unmatched. The germline gives CDR1 KGHSH, CDR2 LQKENI. The CDR3, as DNA: TGTGCCAGCTCACCACCGGTCGCTGGACTAGCGGGCTACGAGCAGTACTTC. Translation: CASSPPVAGLAGYEQYF.

This rearrangement joins TRBV7-6 to TRBJ2-1, with a weak D call TRBD2 (5 bases). The V end lost 0 bases, the J end lost 9 bases, and 6 bases lay between the germline ends. CDR3 size: 12 residues. CDR1 and CDR2 (germline): SGHVS, FNYEAQ. The CDR3 DNA follows: TGTGCCAGCAGCTTAGCGGGAGTTGAGCAGTTCTTC. Protein: CASSLAGVEQFF.

This rearrangement joins TRBV5-1 to TRBJ2-2; TRBD1 or TRBD2 may be the D gene (6 bases each). V lost 4 bases and J 4 bases, leaving 14 bases between the germline ends. The length of the CDR3 is 15 residues. Germline assignment: CDR1 SGHRS and CDR2 YFSETQ. In DNA, the CDR3 is TGCGCCAGCAGCCGGGGGCAGGGGAGCACCGGGGAGCTGTTTTTT. It yields the protein CASSRGQGSTGELFF.

The chain recombines TRBV5-5 with TRBJ2-7, with 7 bases fitting TRBD2. Germline V CDR1 and CDR2: SGHKS, YYEKEE (reference sequence). The CDR3 is 14 amino acids. Losses at the gene ends were 4 bases for V and 2 bases for J; bases not matched to a gene: 6. The CDR3 loop is CASSPQGGAYEQYF. The CDR3 bases are TGTGCCAGCAGCCCTCAGGGAGGGGCCTACGAGCAGTACTTC.

This chain connects TRBV18 to TRBJ2-5; 9 positions match TRBD1. The germline CDR1 and CDR2 sequences are KGHSH and LQKENI. V lost 5 bases to trimming and J lost 5 bases; unmatched junction nucleotides: 6. The CDR3 totals 14 residues. CDR3 DNA: TGTGCCAGCTCAACAAGGACAGGGGAGGAGACCCAGTACTTC. Translated: CASSTRTGEETQYF.

This clone was seen more than once but under ten times. The J gene is TRBJ1-3, the V gene TRBV18; D remains ambiguous. V was trimmed by 4 bases and J by 0 bases, leaving 10 bases between them. The germline V gene has CDR1 KGHSH and CDR2 LQKENI. The CDR3 has 15 residues. CDR3 amino acids: CASSQDGASGNTIYF. The CDR3 nucleotides are TGTGCCAGCTCACAAGACGGCGCCTCTGGAAACACCATATATTTT.

This clone was detected only a few times. The chain has TRBV19 and TRBJ2-5, with 7 bases lining up with TRBD1. This CDR3 has 14 residues. J gave up 4 bases and V 4 bases, and 6 bases lay outside the gene matches. Germline V CDR1 and CDR2: LNHDA, SQIVND (reference sequence). The CDR3 DNA follows: TGTGCCAGTAGTAAGAACAGGGGTGGAGAGACCCAGTACTTC. Translated, it gives CASSKNRGGETQYF.

The chain uses TRBV7-9 and TRBJ1-4, with D uncertain. V lost 5 bases to trimming and J lost 10 bases, with 14 bases between them. The CDR3 length is 13 residues. Germline lookup yields CDR1 SEHNR and CDR2 FQNEAQ (reference sequence). CDR3 nucleotide sequence: TGTGCCAGCAGCCAGTTCTCGGTAGGAAAACTGTTTTTT. Its protein product is CASSQFSVGKLFF.

V gene TRBV5-1 combines with J gene TRBJ2-7; 10 nucleotides agree with TRBD1. Germline CDR1 SGHRS, CDR2 YFSETQ. The CDR3 has 15 residues. The V gene end was trimmed by 1 base and the J gene end by 3 bases; junction bases not matched to a gene: 4. CDR3: CASSLSGQGIYEQYF. The CDR3 DNA is TGCGCCAGCAGCTTGTCGGGACAGGGGATCTACGAGCAGTACTTC.

This sequence joins TRBV21-1 and TRBJ2-7. TRBV21-1 counts as a pseudogene. The CDR3 extends over 15 amino acids. Here the CDR3 reads CASSPDTAERDEQYF. The DNA for the CDR3 is TGTGCCAGCAGCCCAGATACGGCCGAAAGGGACGAGCAGTACTTC.

This clone appeared once. This chain connects TRBV27 to TRBJ2-6; TRBD1 matches at 11 bases. There are 17 residues in the CDR3. Unmatched junction bases numbered 7, after V lost 6 bases and J lost 3 bases. Germline V gene data show CDR1 as MNHEY and CDR2 as SMNVEV (reference sequence). The CDR3 here is CASSAGQGAIGANVLTF. The CDR3 DNA follows: TGTGCCAGCAGCGCTGGACAGGGGGCAATTGGGGCCAACGTCCTGACTTTC.

The rearrangement uses TRBV18 and TRBJ1-5, with 7 bases aligning to TRBD1. CDR3 length equals 15 residues. J was trimmed by 0 bases and V by 3 bases; bases with no gene match: 2. Per the germline V gene, CDR1 is KGHSH and CDR2 is LQKENI. CDR3 region: CASSPGTDSNQPQHF. DNA for the CDR3: TGTGCCAGCTCACCGGGGACAGATAGCAATCAGCCCCAGCATTTT.

The V gene is TRBV2, the J gene TRBJ1-1, with D perhaps TRBD1 (5 bases). Germline V lookup: CDR1 SNHLY, CDR2 FYNNEI. The germline V and J ends were trimmed by 5 bases and 1 base, with 14 bases remaining between them. The CDR3 totals 15 residues. Here the CDR3 reads CASSRDRGGNTEAFF. The CDR3 region has the DNA TGTGCCAGCAGTAGGGACCGCGGGGGGAACACTGAAGCTTTCTTT.

V usage is TRBV5-6 and J usage is TRBJ2-4; 11 bases line up with TRBD1. The germline gives CDR1 SGHDT, CDR2 YYEEEE. The CDR3 spans 13 residues. V lost 3 bases to trimming and J lost 8 bases; unmatched junction nucleotides: 1. CDR3 nucleotides: TGTGCCAGCAGCTCGGGACAGGGGGACATTCAGTACTTC. It translates to CASSSGQGDIQYF.

V and J are TRBV4-1 and TRBJ1-3; TRBD1 matches at 9 bases. With 4 bases clipped from V and 2 bases from J, the junction kept 6 bases outside the gene matches. The CDR3 covers 16 residues. Germline values: CDR1 MGHRA, CDR2 YSYEKL. As DNA, the CDR3 is TGCGCCAGCAGCCTCCGGGACAGGGTAGCTGGAAACACCATATATTTT. It encodes CASSLRDRVAGNTIYF.

J is TRBJ2-3 and V is TRBV7-8; 7 bases match TRBD1. This CDR3 contains 13 residues. The V gene end was trimmed by 5 bases and the J gene end by 4 bases; junction bases not matched to a gene: 3. Germline V gene data show CDR1 as SGHVS and CDR2 as FQNEAQ. CDR3 coding DNA: TGTGCCAGCAGCACCGGGACAGCAGATACGCAGTATTTT. Protein: CASSTGTADTQYF.